This entry concerns a single TCR beta chain. The sample originates from a study of technical replicates of blood from a handful of donors. Here immunoSEQ multiplex PCR was the method, and the copy in TCRdb shows in-frame clones only, minus some. Among over 70,000 clones, roughly 92% were seen once, and the ten largest hold approximately 0.4%. The V gene lost 7 bases and the J gene lost 12 bases, with 18 bases spanning the gap. Per germline, CDR1 MDHEN and CDR2 SYDVKM. This CDR3 comprises 12 residues. Specimen: T cells isolated from PBMCs. The V and J genes are TRBV28 and TRBJ1-2, with no clear D. The receptor comes from a human donor in good health. The CDR3 DNA reads as TGTGCCAGCACCGAGGGAAGTTCTATTAACACCTTC. Translating gives CASTEGSSINTF.